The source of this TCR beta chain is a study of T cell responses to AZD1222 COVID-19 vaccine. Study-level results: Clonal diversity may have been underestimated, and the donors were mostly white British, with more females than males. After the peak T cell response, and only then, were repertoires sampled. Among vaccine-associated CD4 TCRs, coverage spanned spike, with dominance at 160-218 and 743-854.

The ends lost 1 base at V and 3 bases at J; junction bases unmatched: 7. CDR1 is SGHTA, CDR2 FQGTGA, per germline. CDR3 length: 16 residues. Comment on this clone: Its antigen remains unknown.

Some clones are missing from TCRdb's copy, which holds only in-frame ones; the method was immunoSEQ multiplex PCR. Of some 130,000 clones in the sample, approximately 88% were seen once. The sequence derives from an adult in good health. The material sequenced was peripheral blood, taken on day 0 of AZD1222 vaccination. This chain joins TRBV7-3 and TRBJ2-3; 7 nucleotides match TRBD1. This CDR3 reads CASSLMPGQNTDTQYF. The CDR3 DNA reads TGTGCCAGCAGCTTAATGCCGGGACAGAATACAGATACGCAGTATTTT.